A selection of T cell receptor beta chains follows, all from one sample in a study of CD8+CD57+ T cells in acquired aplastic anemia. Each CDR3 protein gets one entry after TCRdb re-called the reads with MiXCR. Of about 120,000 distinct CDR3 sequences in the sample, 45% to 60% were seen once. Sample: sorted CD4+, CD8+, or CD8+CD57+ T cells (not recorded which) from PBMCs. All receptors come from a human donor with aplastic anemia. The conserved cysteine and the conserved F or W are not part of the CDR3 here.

SAERGGGSEQY	TRBV20-1	TRBJ2-7
ASSQVTGALYLH	TRBV3-1	TRBJ1-6
ASSLMGQGYEQY	TRBV2	TRBJ2-7
ASNPEPGQGPSPLH	TRBV6-1	TRBJ1-6
ASSIPRTGMKLGNTIY	TRBV19	TRBJ1-3
STGTSGVLSTDTQY	TRBV20-1	TRBJ2-3
ASSRRPGTGRDTEAF	TRBV3-1	TRBJ1-1
ASSIEQIDGNEQF	TRBV19	TRBJ2-1
ASSLTGGTEAF	TRBV4-3	TRBJ1-1
SVTGTTNTGELF	TRBV29-1	TRBJ2-2
ASSTRDRVSPLH	TRBV27	TRBJ1-6
ASSLDGGSVGEQF	TRBV11-2	TRBJ2-1
ASSPEGRVGYEQY	TRBV10-2	TRBJ2-7
SVEQGGNTEAF	TRBV29-1	TRBJ1-1
ASSPVGDYEQY	TRBV7-9	TRBJ2-7
ASSLGGIRGSPLH	TRBV7-9	TRBJ1-6